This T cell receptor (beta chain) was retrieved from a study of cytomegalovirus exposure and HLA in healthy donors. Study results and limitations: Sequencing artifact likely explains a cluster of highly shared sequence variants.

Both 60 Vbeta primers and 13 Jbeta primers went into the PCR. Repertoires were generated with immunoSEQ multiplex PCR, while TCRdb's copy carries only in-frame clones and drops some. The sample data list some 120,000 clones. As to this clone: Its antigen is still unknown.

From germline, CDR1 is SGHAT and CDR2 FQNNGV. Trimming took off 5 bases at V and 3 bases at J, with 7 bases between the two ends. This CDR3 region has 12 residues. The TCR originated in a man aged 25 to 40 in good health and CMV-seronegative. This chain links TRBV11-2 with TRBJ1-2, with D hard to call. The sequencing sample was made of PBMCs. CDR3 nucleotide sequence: TGTGCCAGCAGCGAACTGGACTATGGCTACACCTTC. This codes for CASSELDYGYTF.